This entry lists 20 T cell receptor beta chains sequenced from one sample in a study of OX40 agonist ivuxolimab in advanced cancers. Clones were sequenced by immunoSEQ multiplex PCR, and TCRdb holds only the in-frame ones, with some missing. The repertoire holds roughly 80,000 clones, with 80% to 90% as singletons. The sequences come from CD4+ or CD8+ T cells sorted from blood, collected in a trial of the OX40 agonist ivuxolimab. These TCRs come from an adult with an advanced solid tumor such as melanoma, head and neck, liver or kidney cancer.

This rearrangement joins TRBV2 to TRBJ2-2; unclear D gene. There are 18 residues in the CDR3. Trimming removed 1 base at V and 3 bases at J, with 18 bases between. Germline V CDR1 and CDR2: SNHLY, FYNNEI. This CDR3 is CASSEVGLEALDTGELFF. In nucleotides, the CDR3 is TGTGCCAGCAGTGAAGTTGGGTTGGAAGCGTTGGACACCGGGGAGCTGTTTTTT.

V is TRBV9 and J is TRBJ2-4; D is unresolved. V dropped 3 bases and J dropped 2 bases, with 3 bases sitting between them. This CDR3 region has 12 residues. The germline V gene has CDR1 SGDLS and CDR2 YYNGEE. CDR3 in DNA: TGTGCCAGCAGCGCCACCAAAAACATTCAGTACTTC. It codes for CASSATKNIQYF.

The V gene is TRBV11-2, the J gene TRBJ2-7; TRBD1 matches at 8 bases. V lost 5 bases and J lost 6; bases outside the gene matches: 3. Germline V gene sequence: CDR1 SGHAT, CDR2 FQNNGV. This CDR3 contains 12 residues. The CDR3 DNA reads as TGTGCCAGCAGCCTGGACAGGGTCGAGCAGTACGTC. It encodes CASSLDRVEQYV.

This chain's CDR3 is CASSDRWTPNTEAFF. The CDR3 DNA reads as TGTGCCAGCAGCGATCGTTGGACACCAAACACTGAAGCTTTCTTT. The V and J genes are TRBV5-8 and TRBJ1-1; D is possibly TRBD1 (5 bases). The germline V and J ends were trimmed by 4 bases and 2 bases, with 15 bases remaining between them. CDR1 and CDR2 from the germline V gene are SGHTS and YDEGEE. The CDR3 spans 15 residues.

V is TRBV5-4 and J is TRBJ2-6; D gene unclear. The CDR3 sequence is 14 residues long. Germline values: CDR1 SGHNT, CDR2 YYREEE (reference sequence). The V and J ends lost 1 base and 4 bases respectively, with 6 bases between them. In nucleotides, the CDR3 is TGTGCCAGCAGCTTGCATACCGGGGCCAACGTCCTGACTTTC. This codes for CASSLHTGANVLTF.

This clone turned up a few times. V usage is TRBV5-1 and J usage is TRBJ1-2; D is undetermined. From germline, CDR1 is SGHRS and CDR2 YFSETQ. V shed 1 base and J shed 0 bases, with 7 bases lying between them. The CDR3 spans 14 residues. This CDR3 reads CASSLSLTNYGYTF. DNA for the CDR3: TGCGCCAGCAGCTTGTCGCTAACTAACTATGGCTACACCTTC.

The J gene is TRBJ2-3, the V gene TRBV29-1, with a weak D call TRBD2 (5 bases). CDR3 length: 13 residues. V was shortened by 3 bases and J by 5 bases, with 12 bases between the two germline ends. Germline V gene data show CDR1 as SQVTM and CDR2 as ANQGSEA. Here the CDR3 reads CSVDGPEGDTQYF. The DNA of the CDR3 is TGCAGCGTTGACGGTCCCGAGGGAGATACGCAGTATTTT.

In DNA form, the CDR3 reads TGTGCCAGCGGCCGACAGGGGGCTAATGAAAAACTGTTTTTT. This sequence encodes CASGRQGANEKLFF. This chain joins TRBV18 and TRBJ1-4, with 9 bases lining up with TRBD1. J was trimmed by 3 bases and V by 8 bases; bases with no gene match: 4. Germline CDR1 is KGHSH and CDR2 is LQKENI. The CDR3 length is 14 residues.

The rearrangement uses TRBV13 and TRBJ2-1, with a tentative D call TRBD2 (5 bases). Looked up from germline, CDR1 is PRHDT and CDR2 is FYEKMQ (reference sequence). The V end was cut by 1 base, the J end by 0 bases, with 10 bases between. The CDR3 runs 16 residues. CDR3 coding DNA: TGTGCCAGCAGCTTAGAGGCGGGTAGCTCCTACAATGAGCAGTTCTTC. Protein sequence: CASSLEAGSSYNEQFF.

The chain joins TRBV15 to TRBJ2-5, with 10 bases matching TRBD2. CDR1 LNHNV and CDR2 YYDKDF come from the germline V gene (reference sequence). The CDR3 runs to 20 residues. V shed 0 bases, J shed 1 base, and the junction held 14 bases outside the gene matches. Here the CDR3 DNA reads TGTGCCACCAGCAGAGAGGGTATGCAGACTAGCGGGCCGATCCAAGAGACCCAGTACTTC. Protein product: CATSREGMQTSGPIQETQYF.

V usage is TRBV19 and J usage is TRBJ2-3; the D gene is possibly TRBD2 (6 bases). With 3 bases removed from V and 2 bases from J, the gap between germline ends came to 12 bases. CDR1 LNHDA and CDR2 SQIVND come from the germline V gene (reference sequence). The CDR3 has 15 amino acids. The CDR3 reads CASSIRAGTTDTQYF. As DNA, the CDR3 is TGTGCCAGTAGTATTAGGGCGGGGACCACAGATACGCAGTATTTT.

CDR3 in amino acids: CAIPTWGHPETQYF. As DNA, the CDR3 is TGTGCAATTCCGACCTGGGGGCACCCAGAGACCCAGTACTTC. The chain employs TRBV12-2 and TRBJ2-5; the table gives TRBD1 as D, unverified against the DNA. TRBV12-2 is marked as a pseudogene. This CDR3 has 14 amino acids.

The chain joins TRBV28 to TRBJ1-2; perhaps TRBD1 as D (6 bases). Between the trimmed V and J ends, which lost 5 bases and 0 bases, there was a span of 13 bases. In germline, CDR1 is MDHEN, CDR2 SYDVKM. The CDR3 loop spans 15 amino acids. For the CDR3, the DNA is TGTGCCAGCAGTCCGGGGGGCCGAGCTAACTATGGCTACACCTTC. Its protein is CASSPGGRANYGYTF.

The chain links TRBV6-6 to TRBJ2-2, with D possibly matching TRBD2 (6 bases). Looked up from germline, CDR1 is MNHNY and CDR2 is SVGAGI (reference sequence). The CDR3 contains 14 residues. V lost 2 bases to trimming and J lost 6 bases, with 10 bases between them. CDR3 region: CASSYGPGAGELFF. DNA of the CDR3: TGTGCCAGCAGTTACGGGCCGGGGGCCGGGGAGCTGTTTTTT.

The CDR3 sequence: CASSSGVTEAFF. CDR3 bases: TGTGCCAGCAGTTCAGGGGTGACTGAAGCTTTCTTT. The chain recombines TRBV27 with TRBJ1-1, with a weak D call TRBD1 (6 bases). CDR1 and CDR2 from the germline V gene are MNHEY and SMNVEV (reference sequence). V was trimmed by 4 bases and J by 5 bases, leaving 8 bases between them. The CDR3 has 12 amino acids.

This clone has a single count. The CDR3: CASIGQGDGSPGNTIYF. Here the CDR3 DNA reads TGCGCCAGCATTGGACAGGGGGACGGCTCGCCGGGAAACACCATATATTTT. The V gene is TRBV10-2, the J gene TRBJ1-3; 10 bases align to TRBD1. Germline trimming cut 7 bases from V and 4 bases from J; bases unmatched to any gene: 13. The CDR3 is 17 residues long. Germline CDR1 reads WSHSY; CDR2 reads SAAADI.

This sequence joins TRBV4-3 and TRBJ1-1, with D perhaps TRBD1 (5 bases). This CDR3 contains 17 residues. The germline CDR1 and CDR2 sequences are LGHNA and YSLEER. The V end lost 0 bases, the J end lost 1 base, and 15 bases lay between the germline ends. The chain's CDR3 is CASSQDWGRGGNTEAFF. The DNA for the CDR3 is TGCGCCAGCAGCCAAGATTGGGGGAGGGGAGGGAACACTGAAGCTTTCTTT.

The chain combines TRBV7-9 with TRBJ1-6; D might be TRBD1 (6 bases). The germline V and J ends were trimmed by 5 bases and 6 bases, with 23 bases remaining between them. There are 18 residues in the CDR3. Per germline, CDR1 SEHNR and CDR2 FQNEAQ (reference sequence). The CDR3 nucleotides read TGTGCCAGCAGCCCGAGTCCCCGGGACACGATAACTAATTCACCCCTCCACTTT. It encodes CASSPSPRDTITNSPLHF.

The CDR3 region is CASSSSWEAFF. The DNA of the CDR3 is TGTGCCAGCAGTTCTTCTTGGGAAGCTTTCTTT. The chain is built from TRBV6-5 and TRBJ1-1; no definite D call. Germline V gene sequence: CDR1 MNHEY, CDR2 SVGAGI. The CDR3 loop spans 11 amino acids. V was cut by 4 bases and J by 8 bases, with 8 bases left in between.

The chain is built from TRBV5-1 and TRBJ1-4; 8 positions agree with TRBD1. The CDR3 extends over 15 amino acids. Germline V lookup: CDR1 SGHRS, CDR2 YFSETQ. J lost 3 bases, V lost 2 bases, and 3 bases had no gene match. CDR3 DNA sequence: TGCGCCAGCAGCTTATGGGGACAGGCTAATGAAAAACTGTTTTTT. Amino acid sequence: CASSLWGQANEKLFF.